The 9 T cell receptor beta chains below all came from one sample that was sequenced in a study of blood T cells in healthy people across ages. For the second PCR, which ran for about 7 to 12 cycles, a sample-barcoded 5' primer and a J-beta primer mix were used. TCRdb re-analysed the 5' RACE reads in MiXCR, keeping a single row per CDR3 protein. The table records around 800,000 distinct CDR3 sequences, 53% of them present only once. Sequencing was carried out using blood. All receptors come from a man of 80 years or more in good health.

The chain is built from TRBV6-5 and TRBJ2-1; D is ambiguous. Trimming stripped 6 bases from V and 9 bases from J, with 12 bases between. This CDR3 region has 12 residues. Germline loops: CDR1 MNHEY, CDR2 SVGAGI. CDR3 coding DNA: TGTGCCAGCAGGACCGTAGTGGGTGAGCAGTTCTTC. Protein: CASRTVVGEQFF.

The rearrangement links TRBV29-1 to TRBJ2-1; D is unresolved. The germline CDR1 and CDR2 sequences are SQVTM and ANQGSEA. V gave up 1 base and J gave up 0 bases, with 10 bases separating them. The CDR3 extends over 15 amino acids. CDR3 nucleotides: TGCAGCGTTGAAGGTGAGAGTCGCTCCTACAATGAGCAGTTCTTC. Translated: CSVEGESRSYNEQFF.

This clonotype has just a few counts. The rearrangement uses TRBV7-8 and TRBJ2-2; D is possibly TRBD1 or TRBD2 (5 bases each). There are 15 residues in the CDR3. The germline CDR1 and CDR2 sequences are SGHVS and FQNEAQ. The V gene lost 4 bases and the J gene lost 8 bases, with 17 bases spanning the gap. The CDR3 nucleotides are TGTGCCAGCAGCTCCCCGGGGATTCGGACAGGGGAGCTGTTTTTT. Protein sequence: CASSSPGIRTGELFF.

The chain has TRBV6-5 and TRBJ1-6; TRBD1 aligns across 8 bases. This CDR3 is built from 13 residues. Germline-derived CDR1 and CDR2 are MNHEY and SVGAGI. J gave up 10 bases and V 8 bases, and 7 bases lay outside the gene matches. CDR3 amino acids: CASSGGGKSPLHF. In DNA, the CDR3 is TGTGCCAGCTCAGGGGGCGGTAAGTCACCCCTCCACTTT.

This clonotype was seen a few times. The gene calls are TRBV24-1 and TRBJ1-5; TRBD1 matches 7 bases. Germline V gene sequence: CDR1 KGHDR, CDR2 SFDVKD. V shed 10 bases, J shed 6 bases, and the junction held 8 bases outside the gene matches. The CDR3 has 13 amino acids. CDR3 nucleotides: TGTGCCACGAGCGACAGGGTGGCTCAGCCCCAGCATTTT. The encoded protein is CATSDRVAQPQHF.

This clonotype showed up just once. The chain employs TRBV4-1 and TRBJ1-5; 8 bases match TRBD1. The germline V gene has CDR1 MGHRA and CDR2 YSYEKL. Germline trimming cut 0 bases from V and 4 bases from J; bases unmatched to any gene: 2. The CDR3 consists of 15 residues. Here the CDR3 reads CASSQDGQGNQPQHF. The CDR3 nucleotides are TGCGCCAGCAGCCAAGACGGACAGGGTAATCAGCCCCAGCATTTT.

The chain combines TRBV12-3 or TRBV12-4 with TRBJ1-1; TRBD1 aligns across 7 bases. V lost 5 bases and J lost 5; bases outside the gene matches: 14. The CDR3 sequence is 16 residues long. The CDR3 reads CASSPQLGGLGTEAFF. CDR3 in DNA: TGTGCCAGCAGTCCCCAACTAGGGGGCCTAGGGACTGAAGCTTTCTTT.

This chain uses TRBV12-3 or TRBV12-4 with TRBJ2-1; D is tentatively TRBD1 or TRBD2 (5 bases each). Trimming cost V 6 bases and J 1 base, with 13 bases left between them. CDR3 size: 15 residues. Here the CDR3 DNA reads TGTGCCAGCAGCCCAGGGAGAGGGTCCTACAATGAGCAGTTCTTC. Amino acid sequence: CASSPGRGSYNEQFF.

This clonotype was seen repeatedly, ten times or more. J is TRBJ2-2 and V is TRBV27; D is unclear. CDR1 MNHEY and CDR2 SMNVEV come from the germline V gene (reference sequence). The CDR3 spans 15 residues. Trimming removed 7 bases from V and 4 bases from J, with 16 bases in between. Written as DNA, the CDR3 is TGTGCCAGCACGATTGGGTCCGCAGTCACCGGGGAGCTGTTTTTT. Translating gives CASTIGSAVTGELFF.